The sequence of this TCR beta chain was determined in a study of blood T cell repertoires in COVID-19. Study details: Acute-phase and convalescent COVID-19 samples originated in the United States, Italy and Spain. T cells, B-cell-depleted T cells, or PBMCs provided the cDNA or gDNA that served as material.

In the authors' workflow: The assay estimated nucleated cells by amplifying reference gene primers. The data were produced by immunoSEQ multiplex PCR, yet TCRdb's version contains in-frame clones alone and is incomplete. V and J calls and clone size are copied from that table; D and trimming were computed from the DNA. Here the sample spans roughly 150,000 clones, roughly four fifths being singletons. CDR1 and CDR2 from the germline V gene are MNHEY and SVGAGI. This CDR3 spans 15 amino acids. V was pared by 2 bases and J by 10 bases, with 15 bases between. The genes are TRBV6-5 and TRBJ1-6, with TRBD1 as a possible D gene (5 bases). Sequenced material: peripheral blood. The receptor was derived from a human donor with acute or convalescent COVID-19. The donor label of this sample is uncertain. The CDR3 loop is CASSYVTGSTSPLHF. CDR3 DNA sequence: TGTGCCAGCAGTTACGTTACAGGCTCTACATCACCCCTCCACTTT.